Shown below are 10 T cell receptor beta chains from a single sample sequenced in a study of cytotoxic CD8 clonotypes in ibrutinib-treated CLL. Some clones are missing from TCRdb's copy, which holds only in-frame ones; the method was immunoSEQ multiplex PCR. The data contain approximately 70,000 clones, 80% of them singletons. The specimen was PBMCs, collected at disease progression, from a patient treated with ibrutinib. The receptors here all came from a human donor with chronic lymphocytic leukemia.

The chain is built from TRBV9 and TRBJ2-1, with 9 bases that match TRBD1. The V segment lost 4 bases and the J segment 3 bases; nucleotides outside the gene matches: 5. Germline CDR1 reads SGDLS; CDR2 reads YYNGEE. This CDR3 spans 15 amino acids. CDR3 in DNA: TGTGCCAGCAGCTGGACAGGGGAAGGCTACAATGAGCAGTTCTTC. Residues: CASSWTGEGYNEQFF. The variable domain in full, with the rest retrieved from reference TRBV9 and TRBJ2-1, is DSGVTQTPKHLITATGQRVTLRCSPRSGDLSVYWYQQSLDQGLQFLIQYYNGEERAKGNILERFSAQQFPDLHSELNLSSLELGDSALYFCASSWTGEGYNEQFFGPGTRLTVL.

The chain combines TRBV5-1 with TRBJ1-2; 7 nucleotides match TRBD1. The CDR3 is made up of 14 amino acids. Trimming took 4 bases from V and 6 from J; bases not matched to a gene: 9. Germline V gives CDR1 SGHRS, CDR2 YFSETQ. The CDR3, as DNA: TGCGCCAGCAGCATAGGGGGGACAGTAAATGGCTACACCTTC. Translating it yields CASSIGGTVNGYTF.

The chain employs TRBV4-2 and TRBJ2-7; 9 positions agree with TRBD1. This CDR3 is 13 amino acids long. Losses at the gene ends were 4 bases for V and 6 bases for J; bases not matched to a gene: 4. Looked up from germline, CDR1 is LGHNA and CDR2 is YNFKEQ. In DNA form, the CDR3 reads TGTGCCAGCAGCCCGTGGACAGGGGCCGAGCAGTACTTC. This sequence encodes CASSPWTGAEQYF.

The chain links TRBV19 to TRBJ1-3; 8 bases agree with TRBD1. The CDR3 spans 16 residues. The V segment lost 4 bases and the J segment 6 bases; nucleotides outside the gene matches: 11. Germline CDR1 and CDR2: LNHDA and SQIVND (reference sequence). The CDR3 region has the DNA TGTGCCAGTAGTACCGGGACAGGCTTTCTCATAAACACCATATATTTT. Protein: CASSTGTGFLINTIYF.

This chain connects TRBV7-9 to TRBJ2-4; D is uncertain. The germline V gene encodes CDR1 SEHNR and CDR2 FQNEAQ (reference sequence). V was trimmed by 3 bases and J by 3 bases, leaving 9 bases between them. The CDR3 contains 14 residues. In nucleotides, the CDR3 is TGTGCCAGCAGCTTTTCAGGAAACAAAAACATTCAGTACTTC. It translates to CASSFSGNKNIQYF. Complete variable domain (other parts from reference TRBV7-9 and TRBJ2-4): DTGVSQNPRHKITKRGQNVTFRCDPISEHNRLYWYRQTLGQGPEFLTYFQNEAQLEKSRLLSDRFSAERPKGSFSTLEIQRTEQGDSAMYLCASSFSGNKNIQYFGAGTRLSVL.

The J gene is TRBJ1-2, the V gene TRBV6-1; no reliable D call. Trimming removed 0 bases at V and 7 bases at J, with 12 bases between. Looked up from germline, CDR1 is MNHNS and CDR2 is SASEGT. This CDR3 is 14 amino acids long. This CDR3 reads CASSEAGGRAGYTF. The DNA of the CDR3 is TGTGCCAGCAGTGAAGCGGGCGGAAGAGCTGGCTACACCTTC.

In its sample, this clone was seen once. The chain carries TRBV5-1 and TRBJ2-1; no clear D gene. CDR1 SGHRS and CDR2 YFSETQ come from the germline V gene. Trimming shortened V by 7 bases and J by 0 bases, and 11 bases separated the two germline ends. The length of the CDR3 is 14 residues. The CDR3 DNA sequence: TGCGCCAGCTTGCCCGGCGGCTCCTACAATGAGCAGTTCTTC. Translating gives CASLPGGSYNEQFF.

This chain uses TRBV5-4 with TRBJ2-7, with TRBD1 matching 7 bases. This CDR3 has 14 residues. Germline CDR1 SGHNT, CDR2 YYREEE (reference sequence). V lost 1 base, J lost 3 bases, and 4 bases stayed unmatched. The CDR3: CASSLSGQLYEQYF. The CDR3 DNA reads as TGTGCCAGCAGCTTGTCGGGACAGCTCTACGAGCAGTACTTC.

The rearrangement uses TRBV5-1 and TRBJ1-3, with D hard to call. Germline CDR1 reads SGHRS; CDR2 reads YFSETQ. The CDR3 consists of 13 residues. Trimming shortened V by 5 bases and J by 7 bases, and 13 bases separated the two germline ends. CDR3 residues: CASSFGQSNTIYF. As DNA, the CDR3 is TGCGCCAGCAGTTTTGGCCAAAGCAACACCATATATTTT.

This sequence joins TRBV6-5 and TRBJ1-4; D gene unclear. CDR3 size: 14 residues. Germline V gene lookup returns CDR1 MNHEY and CDR2 SVGAGI. Trimming shortened V by 3 bases and J by 8 bases, and 13 bases separated the two germline ends. The DNA of the CDR3 is TGTGCCAGCAGTTATGGGCGGTCGGGGGAAAAACTGTTTTTT. Residues: CASSYGRSGEKLFF.